These T cell receptor beta chains were read from a single sample in a study of beta chain features in type 1 diabetes. Method: immunoSEQ multiplex PCR; TCRdb's copy keeps in-frame clones and lacks some. The sample records about 340,000 clones, roughly 13% being singletons. Sequencing input: naive CD4+ T cells from blood. The origin of the receptors is a woman aged 18-35 years with type 1 diabetes. The CDR3 runs from the conserved cysteine through the conserved F or W. Fields, in order: J gene, clone size, V gene, D gene, CDR3 DNA, CDR3 protein. A D gene is named only where the DNA matches it firmly. Clone size is stated in some rows and not others, as once, few, many or a class when expanded.

TRBJ1-5	NA	TRBV5-1	NA	TGCGCCAGCAGCTTGGGGGTAAATGCGGATCAGCCCCAGCATTTT	CASSLGVNADQPQHF
TRBJ2-2	few	TRBV14	NA	TGTGCCAGCAGCCAGCCGGGACTCCTAATCCCCGGGGAGCTGTTTTTT	CASSQPGLLIPGELFF
TRBJ1-4	few	TRBV6-6	NA	TGTGCCAGCAACATCGGGGGTGAAAAACTGTTTTTT	CASNIGGEKLFF
TRBJ2-1	NA	TRBV5-1	NA	TGCGCCAGCAGCTTCACAGGGATGTACGATGAGCAGTTCTTC	CASSFTGMYDEQFF
TRBJ1-5	NA	TRBV28	NA	TGTGCCAGCACGCCCGGGACAACCAATCAGCCCCAGCATTTT	CASTPGTTNQPQHF
TRBJ2-1	NA	TRBV21-1	NA	TGTGCCAGCAGACCGGACAGGACATACAATGAGCAGTTCTTC	CASRPDRTYNEQFF
TRBJ1-2	NA	TRBV2	TRBD1	TGTGCCAGCAGTGAAGCGGACAGGGGGCAGGATGGCTACACCTTC	CASSEADRGQDGYTF
TRBJ2-3	NA	TRBV9	TRBD1	TGTGCCAGCAGCGCCCCGACGGGACAGAGTGCAGATACGCAGTATTTT	CASSAPTGQSADTQYF
TRBJ1-1	NA	TRBV19	NA	TGTGCCAGTAGTATGGCGAACACTGAAGCTTTCTTT	CASSMANTEAFF
TRBJ2-2	NA	TRBV11-3	NA	TGTGCCAGCGTCTTCACCGGGGAGCTGTTTTTT	CASVFTGELFF
TRBJ2-3	few	TRBV7-9	TRBD2	TGTGCCAGCAGCCAGCGGGAGGGGACAGATACGCAGTATTTT	CASSQREGTDTQYF
TRBJ2-3	NA	TRBV19	TRBD2	TGTGCCAGTAGTACAGGGACTAGCGGTAGCACAGATACGCAGTATTTT	CASSTGTSGSTDTQYF
TRBJ2-5	few	TRBV5-1	NA	TGCGCCAGCAGCTTGGGGCCGGAGACTAAAGAGACCCAGTACTTC	CASSLGPETKETQYF
TRBJ1-1	NA	TRBV12-5	TRBD1	TGTGCTAGTGGACAGGGGATGAACACTGAAGCTTTCTTT	CASGQGMNTEAFF
TRBJ2-1	NA	TRBV7-2	TRBD2	TGTGCCAGCAGCTTCGGGACTAGCGGCTACAATGAGCAGTTCTTC	CASSFGTSGYNEQFF
TRBJ1-1	few	TRBV7-3	NA	TGTGCCAGCAGCCAGGACAGAAACACTGAAGCTTTCTTT	CASSQDRNTEAFF
TRBJ1-5	few	TRBV19	NA	TGTGCCAGTAGTTCCTCTATGGGGGGGACAATAAGAATCAATCAGCCCCAGCATTTT	CASSSSMGGTIRINQPQHF
TRBJ2-7	NA	TRBV9	NA	TGTGCCAGCAGCGTAGGGCCGGGAAGGCCGAATTTGGACGAGCAGTACTTC	CASSVGPGRPNLDEQYF
TRBJ2-1	few	TRBV7-9	NA	TGTGCCAGCAGCCCACAAGGAGGGGGGGTTGAGCAGTTCTTC	CASSPQGGGVEQFF
TRBJ2-7	few	TRBV28	NA	TGTGCCAGCAGTCCACAGGGCTACGAGCAGTACTTC	CASSPQGYEQYF
TRBJ2-2	NA	TRBV5-1	NA	TGCGCCAGCAGTGGGGGCGACCCCACCGGGGAGCTGTTTTTT	CASSGGDPTGELFF
TRBJ2-5	NA	TRBV4-2	NA	TGTGCCAGCAGCCAAGTCCCGACAGGCCCCGGCGAGACCCAGTACTTC	CASSQVPTGPGETQYF
TRBJ2-1	NA	TRBV7-2	NA	TGTGCCAGCAGCTTATTTTGGGTAGGAGTTGAGCAGTTCTTC	CASSLFWVGVEQFF
TRBJ1-4	few	TRBV30	NA	TGTGCCTGGAGTTGGAGTGCTAATGAAAAACTGTTTTTT	CAWSWSANEKLFF
TRBJ2-7	NA	TRBV30	NA	TGTGCCTGGAGTGTACCAGGGAGGGGGGTCTACGAGCAGTACTTC	CAWSVPGRGVYEQYF
TRBJ1-5	NA	TRBV29-1	NA	TGCAGCGTTGAGGAGGGGGGGGCGGGGCAGCCCCAGCATTTT	CSVEEGGAGQPQHF
TRBJ2-4	NA	TRBV13	TRBD2	TGTGCCAGCAGCGTGCTAGCGGGAGGGACAAACATTCAGTACTTC	CASSVLAGGTNIQYF
TRBJ1-2	few	TRBV30	TRBD1	TGTGCCTGGATCCGGACAGGCGTGTATGGCTACACCTTC	CAWIRTGVYGYTF
TRBJ2-5	few	TRBV28	TRBD2	TGTGCCAGCAGTCACCCCGCGGGAGTAATGGAGACCCAGTACTTC	CASSHPAGVMETQYF
TRBJ2-5	NA	TRBV5-1	TRBD1	TGCGCCAGCAGCCCGGACAGGGGACCACAAGAGACCCAGTACTTC	CASSPDRGPQETQYF
TRBJ2-7	NA	TRBV29-1	TRBD1	TGCAGCGCCAGAGGGACAGGGAGCTCCTACGAGCAGTACTTC	CSARGTGSSYEQYF
TRBJ1-4	many	TRBV23-1	NA	TGCGCCAGCTTCCAGGGAGGGACAACTAATGAAAAACTGTTTTTT	CASFQGGTTNEKLFF
TRBJ2-7	few	TRBV11-1	TRBD2	TGTGCCAGCAGCTTAGGACTAGCGGGAGTTAGCCACGAGCAGTACTTC	CASSLGLAGVSHEQYF
TRBJ2-7	few	TRBV27	TRBD2	TGTGCCAGCAGCCTGGGGACTAGCTACGAGCAGTACTTC	CASSLGTSYEQYF
TRBJ2-1	few	TRBV9	TRBD2	TGTGCCAGCAGCGTAGGGAAGCGGGAGGGGTCGGGGTACAATGAGCAGTTCTTC	CASSVGKREGSGYNEQFF
TRBJ1-2	few	TRBV21-1	NA	TGTGCCAGCAGCAAAGGGGGAAAGGGGAACTATGGCTACACCTTC	CASSKGGKGNYGYTF
TRBJ2-5	few	TRBV10-3	NA	TGTGCCATCAGTGAGTCGGTCACAGGGGAGACCCAGTACTTC	CAISESVTGETQYF
TRBJ2-1	few	TRBV6-5	TRBD2	TGTGCCAGCAGTTACCCAGGGACTAGCGGGAGACATGAGCAGTTCTTC	CASSYPGTSGRHEQFF
TRBJ2-5	few	TRBV5-6	NA	TGTGCCAGCAGCTTGGGAGGATGGGGGGGCGAGGAGACCCAGTACTTC	CASSLGGWGGEETQYF